The next 2 T cell receptor beta chains were all read from a single sample in a study of neurological immune-mediated disorders. TCRdb re-called the 5' RACE reads with MiXCR, one entry per CDR3 protein. Of some 65,000 distinct CDR3 sequences listed, approximately 3.7% are singletons. The specimen was PBMCs. These receptors were collected from a man between 50 and 59 years old with multiple sclerosis.

This clonotype was recorded many times. The chain combines TRBV28 with TRBJ2-2; D unresolved. This CDR3 comprises 14 residues. Trimming took off 6 bases at V and 4 bases at J, with 12 bases between the two ends. Germline values: CDR1 MDHEN, CDR2 SYDVKM. In DNA, the CDR3 is TGTGCCAGCAGGAAGTTCGATCCCACCGGGGAGCTGTTTTTT. This sequence encodes CASRKFDPTGELFF.

This clonotype was seen many times. This rearrangement joins TRBV10-2 to TRBJ2-5; D ambiguous. This CDR3 spans 14 amino acids. V lost 5 bases, J lost 2 bases, and 12 bases lay in between. Germline V lookup: CDR1 WSHSY, CDR2 SAAADI. The CDR3 region has the DNA TGCGCCAGCAGTCTTGGACGGGTACAAGAGACCCAGTACTTC. Translated, it gives CASSLGRVQETQYF.